The 28 T cell receptor beta chains reported below all come from one sample, sequenced in a study of T cell responses to AZD1222 COVID-19 vaccine. Measured with immunoSEQ multiplex PCR; TCRdb has only the in-frame clones, and not every one. The table lists over 90,000 clones, 85% to 90% of them singletons. Sequenced here: peripheral blood, sampled on day 0 of AZD1222 vaccination. Receptors were obtained from an adult in good health.

The rearrangement joins TRBV6-6 to TRBJ1-4, with 7 bases aligning to TRBD1. This CDR3 comprises 15 residues. Germline assignment: CDR1 MNHNY and CDR2 SVGAGI (reference sequence). The J segment lost 3 bases and the V segment lost 3 bases, leaving 4 bases of the junction unmatched. The CDR3 bases are TGTGCCAGCAGTTATCGGACAGGTCCTAATGAAAAACTGTTTTTT. Translation: CASSYRTGPNEKLFF.

The chain carries TRBV6-5 and TRBJ2-7, with 9 bases that match TRBD1. The CDR3 sequence is 15 residues long. Germline CDR1 is MNHEY and CDR2 is SVGAGI. After removal of 2 bases from V and 6 bases from J, the junction contained 8 bases not matched to a gene. The CDR3 DNA reads TGTGCCAGCAGTTACGCTGGGACAGGGAGAGGCGAGCAGTACTTC. Protein product: CASSYAGTGRGEQYF.

The chain is built from TRBV7-9 and TRBJ2-7; 9 nucleotides line up with TRBD1. After removal of 1 base from V and 4 bases from J, the junction contained 5 bases not matched to a gene. The CDR3 length is 15 residues. Germline assignment: CDR1 SEHNR and CDR2 FQNEAQ (reference sequence). The CDR3 DNA reads TGTGCCAGCAGCTTAGACAGGGGGCGTTCATACGAGCAGTACTTC. Encoded protein: CASSLDRGRSYEQYF.

The chain is built from TRBV27 and TRBJ1-1, with 8 bases aligning to TRBD1. The germline V gene encodes CDR1 MNHEY and CDR2 SMNVEV (reference sequence). This CDR3 has 14 amino acids. J was trimmed by 4 bases and V by 2 bases; bases with no gene match: 3. The CDR3 reads CASSLQGASTEAFF. As DNA, the CDR3 is TGTGCCAGCAGTTTACAGGGGGCGTCCACTGAAGCTTTCTTT.

V is TRBV9 and J is TRBJ2-1; TRBD2 aligns across 13 bases. Germline V gives CDR1 SGDLS, CDR2 YYNGEE. The CDR3 loop spans 16 amino acids. The V and J ends lost 2 bases and 6 bases, in that order; junction bases with no gene match: 5. The CDR3 sequence: CASSVGLAGVPNEQFF. In DNA, the CDR3 is TGTGCCAGCAGCGTCGGACTAGCGGGAGTTCCCAATGAGCAGTTCTTC.

The V and J genes are TRBV28 and TRBJ2-7; 9 bases match TRBD2. The CDR3 has 15 residues. V shed 8 bases, J shed 5 bases, and the junction held 13 bases outside the gene matches. Germline CDR1 is MDHEN and CDR2 is SYDVKM. The CDR3 region is CASHPVAGALNEQYF. The CDR3 coding sequence is TGTGCCAGCCACCCCGTAGCGGGAGCGCTGAACGAGCAGTACTTC.

This clone was counted between two and nine times. The chain is built from TRBV6-6 and TRBJ1-6, with TRBD1 as a possible D gene (6 bases). This CDR3 is 17 amino acids long. Trimming stripped 5 bases from V and 4 bases from J, with 18 bases between. Germline loops: CDR1 MNHNY, CDR2 SVGAGI (reference sequence). CDR3 amino acids: CASSRLEGVQYNSPLHF. CDR3 DNA: TGTGCCAGCAGTCGCCTTGAGGGGGTCCAATATAATTCACCCCTCCACTTT.

The chain uses TRBV19 and TRBJ2-2; 8 bases are shared with TRBD2. V lost 6 bases, J lost 0 bases, and 3 bases stayed unmatched. The CDR3 runs to 15 residues. CDR1 is LNHDA, CDR2 SQIVND, per germline (reference sequence). The CDR3, as DNA: TGTGCCAGTAGCACGGGACTAGCGAACACCGGGGAGCTGTTTTTT. The encoded protein is CASSTGLANTGELFF.

This clone was seen once. The chain recombines TRBV28 with TRBJ2-1; tentative D call: TRBD1 (6 bases). The CDR3 runs 14 residues. The ends were cut back, 6 bases at V and 7 bases at J, with 16 bases in the middle. Looked up from germline, CDR1 is MDHEN and CDR2 is SYDVKM. The chain's CDR3 is CASRAQGRMNEQFF. CDR3 nucleotides: TGTGCCAGCAGGGCGCAGGGGCGAATGAATGAGCAGTTCTTC. Variable domain in full (rest from reference TRBV28 and TRBJ2-1): DVKVTQSSRYLVKRTGEKVFLECVQDMDHENMFWYRQDPGLGLRLIYFSYDVKMKEKGDIPEGYSVSREKKERFSLILESASTNQTSMYLCASRAQGRMNEQFFGPGTRLTVL.

The genes are TRBV28 and TRBJ2-2; 9 nucleotides match TRBD2. V shed 10 bases, J shed 4 bases, and the junction held 7 bases outside the gene matches. CDR1 and CDR2 from the germline V gene are MDHEN and SYDVKM. This CDR3 has 14 amino acids. The CDR3 DNA sequence: TGTGCCATGGGCCTAGCGGGACCCACCGGGGAGCTGTTTTTT. This encodes CAMGLAGPTGELFF.

The chain uses TRBV9 and TRBJ1-3; TRBD1 matches at 8 bases. The trim removed 3 bases at V and 4 bases at J, leaving 6 bases unmatched. This CDR3 comprises 15 residues. Germline CDR1 and CDR2: SGDLS and YYNGEE. In DNA, the CDR3 is TGTGCCAGCAGCGCGAGTCAGGGGGCAGGAAACACCATATATTTT. Its translation: CASSASQGAGNTIYF.

The rearrangement links TRBV7-8 to TRBJ1-3; 7 nucleotides agree with TRBD1. Germline lookup yields CDR1 SGHVS and CDR2 FQNEAQ. The V segment lost 5 bases and the J segment 2 bases; nucleotides outside the gene matches: 6. The CDR3 is 15 residues long. DNA of the CDR3: TGTGCCAGCAGCCTTGGACAGGTTCCTGGAAACACCATATATTTT. This codes for CASSLGQVPGNTIYF.

J is TRBJ2-3 and V is TRBV6-5; perhaps TRBD2 as D (5 bases). Germline V gene lookup returns CDR1 MNHEY and CDR2 SVGAGI. This CDR3 is built from 14 residues. V was trimmed by 2 bases and J by 4 bases, leaving 10 bases between them. In DNA form, the CDR3 reads TGTGCCAGCAGTTACCGAGGGCGGGCAGATACGCAGTATTTT. Residues: CASSYRGRADTQYF.

The chain carries TRBV28 and TRBJ2-7; no clear D gene. Germline V gene lookup returns CDR1 MDHEN and CDR2 SYDVKM. This CDR3 comprises 11 residues. Trimming removed 6 bases from V and 6 bases from J, with 9 bases in between. This CDR3 reads CASSKQPEQYF. CDR3 nucleotides: TGTGCCAGCAGCAAGCAGCCCGAGCAGTACTTC.

The genes are TRBV6-6 and TRBJ2-1; 16 bases are shared with TRBD2. Trimming at V came to 5 bases and at J to 13 bases, leaving 8 bases not matched to a gene. CDR1 and CDR2 from the germline V gene are MNHNY and SVGAGI (reference sequence). The length of the CDR3 is 15 residues. DNA of the CDR3: TGTGCCAGCAGTACGACCGGGACTAGCGGGGGGGGTCAGTTCTTC. This encodes CASSTTGTSGGGQFF.

V and J are TRBV19 and TRBJ1-2; D unclear. Trimming removed 3 bases from V and 1 base from J, with 9 bases in between. Germline values: CDR1 LNHDA, CDR2 SQIVND (reference sequence). The CDR3 totals 14 residues. The CDR3 DNA reads as TGTGCCAGTAGTATCGGCCAGCGTAACTATGGCTACACCTTC. Protein: CASSIGQRNYGYTF.

The V call is TRBV2, the J call TRBJ2-1; D is unresolved. Germline CDR1 SNHLY, CDR2 FYNNEI. This CDR3 is 16 amino acids long. Deletions cut 1 base from V and 0 bases from J, with 10 bases between. CDR3 nucleotide sequence: TGTGCCAGCAGTGAAGAGGGAAGTCCCTCCTACAATGAGCAGTTCTTC. Translating gives CASSEEGSPSYNEQFF.

V usage is TRBV7-9 and J usage is TRBJ2-1; D possibly corresponds to TRBD2 (6 bases). From germline, CDR1 is SEHNR and CDR2 FQNEAQ (reference sequence). The CDR3 extends over 17 amino acids. Deletions cut 1 base from V and 0 bases from J, with 13 bases between. The CDR3 region has the DNA TGTGCCAGCAGCTTAGGGCTTGGCGGGATCTCCTACAATGAGCAGTTCTTC. Amino acid sequence: CASSLGLGGISYNEQFF.

The rearrangement joins TRBV27 to TRBJ1-3; D is perhaps TRBD1 (6 bases). Germline values: CDR1 MNHEY, CDR2 SMNVEV (reference sequence). The CDR3 has 19 residues. The V gene lost 0 bases and the J gene lost 0 bases, with 18 bases spanning the gap. The DNA of the CDR3 is TGTGCCAGCAGTTTATCTCCCCTAGGGGGTGGAGGCTCTGGAAACACCATATATTTT. It is translated as CASSLSPLGGGGSGNTIYF.

The rearrangement uses TRBV9 and TRBJ2-5, with D possibly called TRBD1 or TRBD2 (5 bases each). V lost 2 bases and J lost 1, with 9 bases in between. CDR3 length equals 14 residues. Germline V gene sequence: CDR1 SGDLS, CDR2 YYNGEE. For the CDR3, the DNA is TGTGCCAGCAGCGTTGGGACCTTCCAAGAGACCCAGTACTTC. The encoded protein is CASSVGTFQETQYF.

This chain joins TRBV18 and TRBJ1-1; 7 nucleotides line up with TRBD1. The CDR3 extends over 16 amino acids. Per the germline V gene, CDR1 is KGHSH and CDR2 is LQKENI. The V gene end was trimmed by 3 bases and the J gene end by 1 base; junction bases not matched to a gene: 8. For the CDR3, the DNA is TGTGCCAGCTCACCTCTACCGGGACAGACGAACACTGAAGCTTTCTTT. This encodes CASSPLPGQTNTEAFF.

V and J are TRBV3-1 (or the pseudogene TRBV3-2) and TRBJ1-2; a weak D match, TRBD1 (6 bases). Germline V lookup: CDR1 LGHDT, CDR2 YNNKEL (reference sequence). Trimming removed 3 bases at V and 1 base at J, with 12 bases between. There are 15 residues in the CDR3. Here the CDR3 reads CASSQTTGYNYGYTF. CDR3 sequence (DNA): TGTGCCAGCAGCCAGACGACAGGATATAACTATGGCTACACCTTC.

The V gene is TRBV9, the J gene TRBJ2-2; no clear D gene. Germline V CDR1 and CDR2: SGDLS, YYNGEE. V dropped 0 bases and J dropped 5 bases, with 8 bases sitting between them. The length of the CDR3 is 14 residues. For the CDR3, the DNA is TGTGCCAGCAGCGTAGGAGTAGGGACCGGGGAGCTGTTTTTT. As protein: CASSVGVGTGELFF.

The chain combines TRBV7-3 with TRBJ2-3; 11 bases line up with TRBD2. The CDR3 consists of 16 residues. With 2 bases clipped from V and 3 bases from J, the junction kept 4 bases outside the gene matches. The germline V gene has CDR1 SGHTA and CDR2 FQGTGA. The CDR3 sequence is CASSLGASGRTDTQYF. In DNA form, the CDR3 reads TGTGCCAGCAGCTTAGGGGCTAGCGGGAGGACAGATACGCAGTATTTT.

The CDR3 loop is CAWSRAVLNQPQHF. In DNA form, the CDR3 reads TGTGCCTGGAGCCGTGCAGTGCTCAATCAGCCCCAGCATTTT. This chain links TRBV30 with TRBJ1-5; no firm D call. Trimming took off 3 bases at V and 3 bases at J, with 12 bases between the two ends. Germline CDR1 is GTSNPN and CDR2 is SVGIG (reference sequence). The CDR3 sequence is 14 residues long.

The chain couples TRBV24-1 to TRBJ2-1; TRBD1 matches 8 bases. Trimming cost V 4 bases and J 9 bases; bases outside gene matches: 25. Germline values: CDR1 KGHDR, CDR2 SFDVKD. This CDR3 has 20 residues. The CDR3, as DNA: TGTGCCACCAGTGAACGCGGACAGGGTCGTAGCGGTGGAGGGCGGAGTGAGCAGTTCTTC. As protein: CATSERGQGRSGGGRSEQFF.

The chain couples TRBV7-3 to TRBJ2-1, with TRBD2 matching over 7 bases. Germline V lookup: CDR1 SGHTA, CDR2 FQGTGA. The CDR3 runs 16 residues. The trim removed 4 bases at V and 5 bases at J, leaving 11 bases unmatched. CDR3 region: CASSSTLGGGDNEQFF. CDR3 sequence (DNA): TGTGCCAGCAGCTCAACTCTTGGGGGAGGGGACAATGAGCAGTTCTTC.

V is TRBV19 and J is TRBJ1-4; maybe TRBD1 (6 bases). This CDR3 is 14 amino acids long. Germline CDR1 is LNHDA and CDR2 is SQIVND (reference sequence). V gave up 3 bases and J gave up 6 bases, with 11 bases separating them. The CDR3 loop is CASSMRGADEKLFF. CDR3 sequence (DNA): TGTGCCAGTAGTATGCGGGGGGCAGATGAAAAACTGTTTTTT.